The next 6 T cell receptor beta chains were all read from a single sample in a study of PD-1 blockade in classical Hodgkin lymphoma. Exposure to brentuximab vedotin varied, and each patient had relapsed following autologous stem cell transplantation. TCRdb's table, derived via immunoSEQ multiplex PCR, lists solely in-frame clones and lacks some. In the table there are around 41,000 clones, around 72% of which are singletons. The sample was peripheral blood mononuclear cells (PBMCs), taken before the second cycle of nivolumab. All receptors derive from a human donor with classical Hodgkin lymphoma.

V is TRBV9 and J is TRBJ1-1; TRBD1 is a possible D gene (5 bases). Trimming stripped 4 bases from V and 1 base from J, with 17 bases between. This CDR3 has 16 residues. Germline V CDR1 and CDR2: SGDLS, YYNGEE. CDR3 loop: CASSQGLTGTNTEAFF. Here the CDR3 DNA reads TGTGCCAGCAGCCAAGGACTAACCGGGACGAACACTGAAGCTTTCTTT.

In regard to this clone: A read error may account for a junction end that differs from germline. The chain links TRBV19 to TRBJ2-2, with D unclear. The CDR3 length is 13 residues. Germline CDR1 reads LNHDA; CDR2 reads SQIVND (reference sequence). The CDR3 bases are TGTGCCAGTAGTTTAGAAGGATCCGGGGAGCTGTTTTTT. Residues: CASSLEGSGELFF.

The chain carries TRBV5-1 and TRBJ2-1, with D possibly TRBD2 on 6 matching bases. Trimming stripped 0 bases from V and 0 bases from J, with 10 bases between. This CDR3 spans 16 amino acids. Germline V lookup: CDR1 SGHRS, CDR2 YFSETQ. CDR3: CASSLGLGGSYNEQFF. For the CDR3, the DNA is TGCGCCAGCAGCTTGGGGCTGGGGGGCTCCTACAATGAGCAGTTCTTC.

V and J are TRBV19 and TRBJ1-2, with TRBD1 matching over 7 bases. The CDR3 is 12 amino acids. Unmatched junction bases numbered 6, after V lost 6 bases and J lost 8 bases. In germline, CDR1 is LNHDA, CDR2 SQIVND (reference sequence). The CDR3 protein is CASRRQGRGYTF. The CDR3 DNA is TGTGCCAGTAGAAGACAGGGTCGGGGCTACACCTTC.

V usage is TRBV7-2 and J usage is TRBJ2-7; weak D call: TRBD2 (6 bases). CDR3 length: 13 amino acids. V shed 4 bases and J shed 2 bases, with 9 bases lying between them. The V gene's germline CDR1 is SGHTA and CDR2 FQGNSA. The chain's CDR3 is CASSSGTPYEQYF. The CDR3 bases are TGTGCCAGCAGCTCCGGGACTCCCTACGAGCAGTACTTC.

The rearrangement uses TRBV9 and TRBJ2-3; TRBD2 agrees at 8 bases. Germline CDR1 SGDLS, CDR2 YYNGEE. The V gene end was trimmed by 4 bases and the J gene end by 4 bases; junction bases not matched to a gene: 8. This CDR3 is 15 amino acids long. CDR3 sequence (DNA): TGTGCCAGCAGCCCGGGGGGGAGAAGGGCAGATACGCAGTATTTT. Residues: CASSPGGRRADTQYF.